This T cell receptor beta chain was recovered during a study of CD8 T cells in Susac syndrome. Sequencing of TCR beta was performed on blood CD8+ T cells and on blood CD4+ T cells. The control group consisted of healthy donors matched for age and sex. The TEMRA cells underwent FACS enrichment, while the CD8+ and CD4+ T cells underwent negative isolation. The RNA, roughly 0.45 to 1 ug, was put through reverse transcription using random hexamers. Multiplex immunoSEQ PCR targeted 54 Vbeta and 13 Jbeta TCR beta segments. TCRdb analysed the immunoSEQ multiplex PCR reads with MiXCR anew, one entry per CDR3 protein. The data show about 210,000 distinct CDR3 sequences, approximately 95% seen once. The CDR3 contains 16 residues. V shed 3 bases, J shed 0 bases, and the junction held 5 bases outside the gene matches. The germline V gene has CDR1 LGHNA and CDR2 YSLEER.

The genes are TRBV4-3 and TRBJ2-1; TRBD1 matches at 7 bases. This clonotype was sampled from a human donor in good health. Sequenced sample: CD4+ T cells from PBMCs. CDR3 coding DNA: TGCGCCAGCAGCCAGGCCGGGACAGCCTCCTACAATGAGCAGTTCTTC. Its translation is CASSQAGTASYNEQFF.